This passage covers 24 T cell receptor beta chains from one sample sequenced in a study of CD8+CD57+ T cells in acquired aplastic anemia. Patients picked for sequencing had shown CD8+CD57+ cell expansion detected by flow cytometry. According to the study, genomic DNA was the template for TCR beta VDJ and CDR3 profiling. TCRdb reanalysed the reads using MiXCR and keeps one entry per CDR3 protein. The sample has around 150,000 distinct CDR3 sequences, around half seen once; the top ten hold under 35%. Sequencing was done on a sample of sorted CD4+, CD8+, or CD8+CD57+ T cells (not recorded which) from PBMCs. The source of these receptors is a human donor with aplastic anemia.

This clonotype was observed at least ten times. The genes are TRBV7-2 and TRBJ1-1; D unresolved. The CDR3 contains 11 residues. Germline CDR1 SGHTA, CDR2 FQGNSA. The ends were cut back, 1 base at V and 8 bases at J, with 5 bases in the middle. CDR3 in amino acids: CASSLGGEAFF. The CDR3 region has the DNA TGTGCCAGCAGCTTAGGCGGGGAAGCTTTCTTT.

Comments on this clonotype: A much larger clone sits a single nucleotide away, making a read error possible. The rearrangement links TRBV12-3 or TRBV12-4 to TRBJ1-5; D possibly corresponds to TRBD1 (5 bases). Trimming left V 5 bases short and J 0 bases short, with 17 bases between. This CDR3 contains 17 residues. This CDR3 reads CASSTVGAFYSNQPQHF. Written as DNA, the CDR3 is TGTGCCAGCAGTACCGTAGGGGCATTCTATAGCAATCAGCCCCAGCATTTT.

The chain has TRBV7-2 and TRBJ2-7; TRBD1 agrees at 7 bases. V shed 5 bases and J 5 bases; nucleotides not matched to a gene: 6. The CDR3 has 13 residues. The V gene's germline CDR1 is SGHTA and CDR2 FQGNSA. This CDR3 is CASSRDRDHEQYF. CDR3 in DNA: TGTGCCAGCAGCCGTGACAGGGATCACGAGCAGTACTTC.

The rearrangement uses TRBV6-2 or TRBV6-3 and TRBJ2-3; 10 nucleotides match TRBD1. The CDR3 contains 18 residues. The germline V gene has CDR1 MNHEY and CDR2 SVGEGT. V lost 2 bases, J lost 0 bases, and 8 bases stayed unmatched. CDR3 amino acids: CASSYSWTGGWSTDTQYF. The CDR3 DNA reads as TGTGCCAGCAGTTACAGTTGGACAGGGGGATGGAGCACAGATACGCAGTATTTT.

The J gene is TRBJ2-2, the V gene TRBV4-3, with TRBD2 identical over 7 bases. The CDR3 contains 17 residues. The V gene end was trimmed by 4 bases and the J gene end by 5 bases; junction bases not matched to a gene: 13. Looked up from germline, CDR1 is LGHNA and CDR2 is YSLEER. CDR3 residues: CASSPQGAGEYTGELFF. The CDR3, as DNA: TGCGCCAGCAGCCCCCAAGGGGCGGGAGAGTATACCGGGGAGCTGTTTTTT.

V usage is TRBV24-1 and J usage is TRBJ1-1; D is undetermined. Germline V gene data show CDR1 as KGHDR and CDR2 as SFDVKD. V was trimmed by 3 bases and J by 1 base, leaving 11 bases between them. The CDR3 has 15 residues. In DNA, the CDR3 is TGTGCCACCAGTGATAGAGAGGGTGGGAACACTGAAGCTTTCTTT. Translated: CATSDREGGNTEAFF.

In this sample, this clonotype turned up many times. The J gene is TRBJ1-1, the V gene TRBV7-8, with D uncertain. Germline assignment: CDR1 SGHVS and CDR2 FQNEAQ. Trimming took off 5 bases at V and 3 bases at J, with 7 bases between the two ends. This CDR3 region has 12 residues. The CDR3 DNA is TGTGCCAGCAGCCCAGAACACACTGAAGCTTTCTTT. This codes for CASSPEHTEAFF.

The chain carries TRBV7-3 and TRBJ2-7; D remains ambiguous. CDR3 length equals 13 residues. The V end lost 8 bases, the J end lost 3 bases, and 14 bases lay between the germline ends. Germline V lookup: CDR1 SGHTA, CDR2 FQGTGA. In DNA, the CDR3 is TGTGCCAGCTCCAAGGGCCCTGACTACGAGCAGTACTTC. It specifies CASSKGPDYEQYF.

This clonotype was counted between two and nine times. One end of the junction fails to match germline, which may point to a read error. The chain carries TRBV11-1 and TRBJ1-1; D possibly corresponds to TRBD1 (6 bases). Germline V gives CDR1 SGHAT, CDR2 FQDESV (reference sequence). This CDR3 comprises 15 residues. CDR3 region: CASSWDKGVHTEAFF. CDR3 nucleotide sequence: TGTGCCAGCAGCTGGGACAAGGGGGTACATACTGAAGCCTTCTTT.

With regard to this clonotype: The missing conserved phenylalanine or tryptophan at the end of this CDR3 makes a read error likely. The chain joins TRBV7-8 to TRBJ2-7, with D unresolved. The CDR3 covers 12 residues. V gave up 5 bases and J gave up 9 bases, with 14 bases separating them. CDR1 is SGHVS and CDR2 is FQNEAQ in the germline V gene. CDR3 region: CASSLNAASQYY. The CDR3, as DNA: TGTGCCAGCAGCCTAAATGCGGCGTCGCAGTACTAC.

This clonotype showed up many times. The chain combines TRBV4-3 with TRBJ1-1; tentatively, D is TRBD1 (5 bases). The V gene lost 2 bases and the J gene lost 1 base, with 5 bases spanning the gap. CDR3 size: 13 residues. Germline V CDR1 and CDR2: LGHNA, YSLEER. The CDR3 DNA is TGCGCCAGCAGCCAAACAGGGAACACTGAAGCTTTCTTT. It yields the protein CASSQTGNTEAFF.

This clonotype was detected only a few times. The V gene is TRBV27, the J gene TRBJ1-1; 10 bases match TRBD1. The trim removed 2 bases at V and 6 bases at J, leaving 3 bases unmatched. This CDR3 comprises 14 residues. CDR1 is MNHEY and CDR2 is SMNVEV in the germline V gene (reference sequence). The CDR3 reads CASSLDRGLAEAFF. CDR3 nucleotide sequence: TGTGCCAGCAGTTTAGACAGGGGGCTTGCTGAAGCTTTCTTT.

This chain uses TRBV28 with TRBJ1-5; D not certain. The V end was cut by 3 bases, the J end by 0 bases, with 12 bases between. The CDR3 loop spans 16 amino acids. Germline CDR1 is MDHEN and CDR2 is SYDVKM. CDR3: CASSLSRFYSNQPQHF. The CDR3 DNA sequence: TGTGCCAGCAGTTTGAGTAGGTTCTATAGCAATCAGCCCCAGCATTTT.

This clonotype was seen a handful of times. The chain recombines TRBV4-1 with TRBJ2-3; TRBD1 agrees at 7 bases. The CDR3 runs to 16 residues. Trimming removed 1 base from V and 4 bases from J; junction bases left unmatched: 8. The germline V gene encodes CDR1 MGHRA and CDR2 YSYEKL. In DNA form, the CDR3 reads TGCGCCAGCAGCCAAGCCGCTAGGGGGCACGCAGATACGCAGTATTTT. Translated, it gives CASSQAARGHADTQYF.

The CDR3 spells CANSLGGDNYEQYF. DNA for the CDR3: TGTGCCAACAGCCTAGGGGGAGATAACTACGAGCAGTACTTC. The chain joins TRBV10-3 to TRBJ2-7; possible D gene TRBD1, 6 bases. V gave up 10 bases and J gave up 3 bases, with 19 bases separating them. Per germline, CDR1 ENHRY and CDR2 SYGVKD. This CDR3 region has 14 residues.

The genes are TRBV5-4 and TRBJ2-4, with D perhaps matching TRBD2 (6 bases). The V gene's germline CDR1 is SGHNT and CDR2 YYREEE (reference sequence). This CDR3 has 14 residues. The germline V and J ends were trimmed by 3 bases and 10 bases, with 17 bases remaining between them. CDR3 DNA: TGTGCCAGCAGCTCCGTTGGGCGGGATGGGATTCAGTACTTC. It specifies CASSSVGRDGIQYF.

The gene calls are TRBV24-1 and TRBJ2-7; either TRBD1 or TRBD2 may fit D (6 bases each). The length of the CDR3 is 15 residues. The ends were cut back, 5 bases at V and 4 bases at J, with 17 bases in the middle. Germline V CDR1 and CDR2: KGHDR, SFDVKD. Written as DNA, the CDR3 is TGTGCCACCAGTGCTAGAGATGGGGGGCTTTACGAGCAGTACTTC. It is translated as CATSARDGGLYEQYF.

This rearrangement joins TRBV19 to TRBJ2-5; the D gene is possibly TRBD2 (6 bases). Deletions cut 4 bases from V and 5 bases from J, with 11 bases between. Per the germline V gene, CDR1 is LNHDA and CDR2 is SQIVND (reference sequence). The CDR3 loop spans 13 amino acids. In nucleotides, the CDR3 is TGTGCCAGTAGTACCCGCGGGGTCGAGACCCAGTACTTC. Protein: CASSTRGVETQYF.

The rearrangement joins TRBV28 to TRBJ2-7; 10 bases are shared with TRBD2. Per the germline V gene, CDR1 is MDHEN and CDR2 is SYDVKM. The ends lost 6 bases at V and 0 bases at J; junction bases unmatched: 8. This CDR3 is built from 16 residues. Written as DNA, the CDR3 is TGTGCCAGCAGACCCCGGCTAGCGGGAGTCTCCTACGAGCAGTACTTC. This encodes CASRPRLAGVSYEQYF.

The chain combines TRBV14 with TRBJ2-7; 7 bases are a match to TRBD2. Trimming at V came to 0 bases and at J to 3 bases, leaving 14 bases not matched to a gene. Germline CDR1 and CDR2: SGHDN and FVKESK. This CDR3 has 18 amino acids. This CDR3 reads CASSQDSREGLSGYEQYF. DNA of the CDR3: TGTGCCAGCAGCCAAGATTCGAGGGAGGGACTATCGGGCTACGAGCAGTACTTC.

This chain uses TRBV19 with TRBJ2-5; D unclear. This CDR3 has 13 amino acids. V gave up 4 bases and J gave up 4 bases, with 10 bases separating them. Germline V lookup: CDR1 LNHDA, CDR2 SQIVND (reference sequence). The chain's CDR3 is CASSKPDGETQYF. The DNA for the CDR3 is TGTGCCAGTAGTAAGCCCGATGGAGAGACCCAGTACTTC. Complete variable domain (other parts from reference TRBV19 and TRBJ2-5): DGGITQSPKYLFRKEGQNVTLSCEQNLNHDAMYWYRQDPGQGLRLIYYSQIVNDFQKGDIAEGYSVSREKKESFPLTVTSAQKNPTAFYLCASSKPDGETQYFGPGTRLLVL.

The chain employs TRBV29-1 and TRBJ1-5; no reliable D call. Trimming stripped 4 bases from V and 3 bases from J, with 10 bases between. The CDR3 has 13 residues. Germline V gene sequence: CDR1 SQVTM, CDR2 ANQGSEA. The CDR3 DNA is TGCAGCGTTGGGTTGGGATCCAATCAGCCCCAGCATTTT. It translates to CSVGLGSNQPQHF.

This sequence joins TRBV29-1 and TRBJ2-2; a weak D match, TRBD2 (5 bases). Trimming took off 4 bases at V and 13 bases at J, with 19 bases between the two ends. This CDR3 is built from 13 residues. Germline V lookup: CDR1 SQVTM, CDR2 ANQGSEA. The CDR3 DNA is TGCAGCGTTGTTAGCATTGACACCCGGGGGCTGTTTTTT. Protein: CSVVSIDTRGLFF.

This clonotype showed up many times. The rearrangement uses TRBV2 and TRBJ1-1; no firm D call. The CDR3 is 13 residues long. Trimming took off 3 bases at V and 5 bases at J, with 10 bases between the two ends. CDR1 and CDR2 from the germline V gene are SNHLY and FYNNEI. Written as DNA, the CDR3 is TGTGCCAGCAGTGAGGTGCATAGAACTGAAGCTTTCTTT. It specifies CASSEVHRTEAFF. Combining the CDR3 with reference TRBV2 and TRBJ1-1 gives the whole variable domain EPEVTQTPSHQVTQMGQEVILRCVPISNHLYFYWYRQILGQKVEFLVSFYNNEISEKSEIFDDQFSVERPDGSNFTLKIRSTKLEDSAMYFCASSEVHRTEAFFGQGTRLTVV.